Reported below is one TCR beta chain. As handled by the study authors: Quantification of nucleated cells was approximated via reference gene primer amplification. Repertoires were generated with immunoSEQ multiplex PCR, while TCRdb's copy carries only in-frame clones and drops some. V, J and clone size were drawn from that table, and D and trimming were deduced from the DNA. This table has under 90,000 clones, 70% to 90% appearing once. Looked up from germline, CDR1 is SGHRS and CDR2 is YFSETQ. V was trimmed by 4 bases and J by 1 base, leaving 9 bases between them. The CDR3 runs to 14 residues. This sample was included in a study of blood T cell repertoires in COVID-19.

Sequenced sample: peripheral blood. This TCR was sampled from a man aged 60 to 69 with acute or convalescent COVID-19. The chain carries TRBV5-1 and TRBJ1-3; possible D gene TRBD1, 6 bases. The CDR3 nucleotides read TGCGCCAGCAGCATCGGGACATCTGGAAACACCATATATTTT. This translates into CASSIGTSGNTIYF.